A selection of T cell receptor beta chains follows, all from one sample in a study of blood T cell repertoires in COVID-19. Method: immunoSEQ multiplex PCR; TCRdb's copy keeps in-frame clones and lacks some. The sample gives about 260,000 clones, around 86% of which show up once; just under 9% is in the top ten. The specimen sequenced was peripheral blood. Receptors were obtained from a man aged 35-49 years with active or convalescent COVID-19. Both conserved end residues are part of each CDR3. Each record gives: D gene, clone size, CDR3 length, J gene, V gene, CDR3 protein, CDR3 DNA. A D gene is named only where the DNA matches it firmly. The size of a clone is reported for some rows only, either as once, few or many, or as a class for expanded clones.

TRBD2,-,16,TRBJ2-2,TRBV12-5,CASGLVAGGLTGELFF,TGTGCTAGTGGTTTGGTTGCGGGAGGGCTCACCGGGGAGCTGTTTTTT
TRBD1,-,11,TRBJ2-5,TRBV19,CATGTGETQYF,TGTGCCACAGGGACAGGGGAGACCCAGTACTTC
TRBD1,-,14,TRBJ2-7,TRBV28,CASRPGQVTYEQYF,TGTGCCAGCAGGCCGGGACAGGTTACCTACGAGCAGTACTTC
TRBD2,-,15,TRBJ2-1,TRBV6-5,CASSFQAGTHNEQFF,TGTGCCAGCAGTTTCCAAGCGGGAACCCACAATGAGCAGTTCTTC
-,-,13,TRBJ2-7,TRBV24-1,CATSDSGPYEQYF,TGTGCCACCAGTGATTCCGGTCCGTACGAGCAGTACTTC
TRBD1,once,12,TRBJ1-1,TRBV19,CASSIPDRQTFF,TGTGCCAGTAGTATACCGGACAGGCAGACTTTCTTT
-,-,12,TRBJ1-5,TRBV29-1,CSVAQSNQPQHF,TGCAGCGTTGCACAGAGCAATCAGCCCCAGCATTTT
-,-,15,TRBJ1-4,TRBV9,CASSVAGQGREKLFF,TGTGCCAGCAGCGTAGCTGGTCAGGGAAGGGAAAAACTGTTTTTT
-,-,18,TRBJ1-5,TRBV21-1,CASTKRDLTGEGNQPQHF,TGTGCCAGCACCAAAAGGGATTTGACAGGGGAAGGCAATCAGCCCCAGCATTTT
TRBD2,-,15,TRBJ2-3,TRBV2,CASSEAERGWDTQYF,TGTGCCAGCAGTGAAGCGGAGCGGGGTTGGGATACGCAGTATTTT
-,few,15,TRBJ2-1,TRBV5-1,CASSLELASYNEQFF,TGCGCCAGCAGCTTAGAACTAGCATCCTACAATGAGCAGTTCTTC
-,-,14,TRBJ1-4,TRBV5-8,CASSARGLNEKLFF,TGTGCCAGCTCCGCCCGGGGACTAAATGAAAAACTGTTTTTT
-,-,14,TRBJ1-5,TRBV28,CASIPQGSNQPQHF,TGTGCCAGCATACCCCAGGGGAGCAATCAGCCCCAGCATTTT
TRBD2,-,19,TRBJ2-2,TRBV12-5,CASGLVLAGGPEGTGELFF,TGTGCTAGTGGTTTGGTACTAGCGGGAGGGCCCGAGGGCACCGGGGAGCTGTTTTTT
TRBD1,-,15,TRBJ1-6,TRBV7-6,CASSPRQGRNSPLHF,TGTGCCAGCAGCCCTAGACAGGGGCGGAATTCACCCCTCCACTTT
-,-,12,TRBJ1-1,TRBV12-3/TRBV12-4,CANGGRNTEAFF,TGTGCCAACGGAGGCCGTAACACTGAAGCTTTCTTT
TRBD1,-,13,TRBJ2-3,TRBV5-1,CASTGTGVDTQYF,TGCGCCAGCACCGGGACAGGGGTAGATACGCAGTATTTT
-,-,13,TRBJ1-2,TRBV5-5,CASSLRGNYGYTF,TGTGCCAGCAGCTTGCGGGGTAACTATGGCTACACCTTC
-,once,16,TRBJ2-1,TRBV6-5,CASSYSTIGGTNEQFF,TGTGCCAGCAGTTACTCGACTATCGGCGGGACGAATGAGCAGTTCTTC
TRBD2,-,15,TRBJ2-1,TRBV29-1,CSLKGLAEIYNEQFF,TGCAGCCTTAAGGGGCTAGCGGAGATCTACAATGAGCAGTTCTTC
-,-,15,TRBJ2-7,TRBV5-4,CASSVGPGLDYEQYF,TGTGCCAGCAGCGTGGGTCCAGGGTTGGACTACGAGCAGTACTTC
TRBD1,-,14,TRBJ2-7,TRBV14,CASSPDRASYEQYF,TGTGCCAGCAGCCCCGACAGGGCCTCCTACGAGCAGTACTTC
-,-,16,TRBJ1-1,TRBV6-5,CASSYTWDFYTTEAFF,TGTGCCAGCAGTTACACCTGGGACTTTTATACCACTGAAGCTTTCTTT
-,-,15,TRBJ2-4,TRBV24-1,CATSDRKGAKNIQYF,TGTGCCACCAGTGATCGGAAGGGGGCCAAAAACATTCAGTACTTC
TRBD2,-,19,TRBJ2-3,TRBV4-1,CASSQDGARTSGYTDTQYF,TGCGCCAGCAGCCAAGACGGGGCCCGGACTAGCGGGTACACAGATACGCAGTATTTT
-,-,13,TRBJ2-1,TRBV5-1,CASSLSGADEQFF,TGCGCCAGCAGCTTGAGTGGAGCGGATGAGCAGTTCTTC
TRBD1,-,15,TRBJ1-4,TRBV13,CASSPRTGRSEKLFF,TGTGCCAGCAGCCCTCGGACAGGGAGGAGTGAAAAACTGTTTTTT
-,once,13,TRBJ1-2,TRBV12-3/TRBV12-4,CASRSGAGDGYTF,TGTGCCAGCAGATCCGGGGCAGGGGATGGCTACACCTTC
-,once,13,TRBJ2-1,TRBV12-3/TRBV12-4,CASSLSRDHEQFF,TGTGCCAGCAGCCTGAGCAGGGATCATGAGCAGTTCTTC
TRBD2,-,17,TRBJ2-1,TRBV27,CASSTGTTISSYNEQFF,TGTGCCAGCAGTACGGGGACTACCATAAGCTCCTACAATGAGCAGTTCTTC
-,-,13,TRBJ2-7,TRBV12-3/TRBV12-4,CASSLKGDLEQYF,TGTGCCAGCAGTTTAAAGGGGGATCTCGAGCAGTACTTC
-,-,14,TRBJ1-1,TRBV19,CASGAPKKNTEAFF,TGTGCCAGTGGGGCCCCGAAGAAGAACACTGAAGCTTTCTTT
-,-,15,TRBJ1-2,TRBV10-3,CAISEEGDISYGYTF,TGTGCCATCAGTGAAGAGGGGGACATATCATATGGCTACACCTTC
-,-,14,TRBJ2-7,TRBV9,CASSPRGTQYEQYF,TGTGCCAGCAGCCCCCGAGGGACACAGTACGAGCAGTACTTC
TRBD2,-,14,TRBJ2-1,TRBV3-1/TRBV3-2,CASSGLAGVGEQFF,TGTGCCAGCAGCGGACTAGCGGGAGTCGGTGAGCAGTTCTTC
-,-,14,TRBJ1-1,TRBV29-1,CSVLPGSSNTEAFF,TGCAGCGTCCTCCCGGGATCTTCGAACACTGAAGCTTTCTTT
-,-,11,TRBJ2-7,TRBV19,CASSIAGEQYF,TGTGCCAGTAGTATCGCGGGGGAGCAGTACTTC
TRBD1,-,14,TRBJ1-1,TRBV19,CASLPGQGRTEAFF,TGTGCCAGTCTTCCCGGACAGGGACGAACTGAAGCTTTCTTT
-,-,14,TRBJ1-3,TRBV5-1,CASSLSGGPNTIYF,TGCGCCAGCAGCTTGTCGGGGGGACCAAACACCATATATTTT
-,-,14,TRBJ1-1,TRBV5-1,CASSLDTLNTEAFF,TGCGCCAGCAGCTTGGACACCTTGAACACTGAAGCTTTCTTT
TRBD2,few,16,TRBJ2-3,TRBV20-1,CSASSPARGGEFTQYF,TGCAGTGCTAGTTCCCCAGCGCGGGGGGGCGAGTTTACGCAGTATTTT
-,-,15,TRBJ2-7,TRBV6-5,CASSKLGVLSYEQYF,TGTGCCAGCAGCAAACTGGGCGTGCTCTCCTACGAGCAGTACTTC
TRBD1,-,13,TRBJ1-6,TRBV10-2,CASSEPRSGGLHF,TGCGCCAGCAGTGAGCCAAGATCAGGGGGCCTCCACTTT
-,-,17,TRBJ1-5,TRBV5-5,CASSLVGQLSGNQPQHF,TGTGCCAGCAGCTTAGTGGGGCAGTTATCCGGCAATCAGCCCCAGCATTTT
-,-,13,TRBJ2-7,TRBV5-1,CASSSGTVYEQYF,TGCGCCAGCAGCTCCGGGACTGTCTACGAGCAGTACTTC